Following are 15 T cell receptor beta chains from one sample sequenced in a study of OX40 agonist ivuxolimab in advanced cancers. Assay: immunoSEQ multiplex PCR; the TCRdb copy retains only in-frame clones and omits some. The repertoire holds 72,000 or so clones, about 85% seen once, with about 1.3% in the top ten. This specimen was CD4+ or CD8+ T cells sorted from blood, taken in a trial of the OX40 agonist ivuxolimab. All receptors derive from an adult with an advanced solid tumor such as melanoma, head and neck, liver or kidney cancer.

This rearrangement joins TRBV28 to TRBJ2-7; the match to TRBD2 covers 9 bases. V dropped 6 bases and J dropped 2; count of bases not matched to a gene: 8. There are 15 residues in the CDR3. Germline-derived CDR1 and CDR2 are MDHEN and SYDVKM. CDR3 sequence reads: CASRGGLAPTYEQYF. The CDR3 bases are TGTGCCAGCAGGGGCGGACTAGCGCCTACCTACGAGCAGTACTTC. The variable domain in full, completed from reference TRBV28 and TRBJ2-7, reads DVKVTQSSRYLVKRTGEKVFLECVQDMDHENMFWYRQDPGLGLRLIYFSYDVKMKEKGDIPEGYSVSREKKERFSLILESASTNQTSMYLCASRGGLAPTYEQYFGPGTRLTVT.

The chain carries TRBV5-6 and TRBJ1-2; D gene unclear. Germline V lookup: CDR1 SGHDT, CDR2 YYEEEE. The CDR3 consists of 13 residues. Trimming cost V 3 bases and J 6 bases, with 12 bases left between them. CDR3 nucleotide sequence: TGTGCCAGCAGCTCTCCCAGGCGGGATGGCTACACCTTC. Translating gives CASSSPRRDGYTF.

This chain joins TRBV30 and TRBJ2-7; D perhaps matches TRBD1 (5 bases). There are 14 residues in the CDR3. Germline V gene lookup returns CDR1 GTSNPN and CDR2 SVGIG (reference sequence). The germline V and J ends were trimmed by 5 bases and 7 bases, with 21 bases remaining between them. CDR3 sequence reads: CAWGARAGRREQYF. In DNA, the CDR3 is TGTGCCTGGGGCGCCAGGGCAGGGCGTAGAGAGCAGTACTTC.

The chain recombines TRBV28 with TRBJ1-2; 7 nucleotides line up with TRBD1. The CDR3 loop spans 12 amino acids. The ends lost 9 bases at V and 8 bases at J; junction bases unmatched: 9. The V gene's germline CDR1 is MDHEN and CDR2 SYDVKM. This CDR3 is CASATGIIGYTF. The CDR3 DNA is TGTGCCAGTGCGACAGGGATTATCGGCTACACCTTC.

CDR3 sequence reads: CASSEAGRQFF. The DNA for the CDR3 is TGTGCCAGCAGCGAAGCGGGGCGGCAGTTCTTC. This chain joins TRBV6-4 and TRBJ2-1; 7 bases line up with TRBD2. The germline V gene encodes CDR1 MRHNA and CDR2 SNTAGT. This CDR3 is built from 11 residues. V gave up 6 bases and J gave up 12 bases; unmatched junction bases: 5.

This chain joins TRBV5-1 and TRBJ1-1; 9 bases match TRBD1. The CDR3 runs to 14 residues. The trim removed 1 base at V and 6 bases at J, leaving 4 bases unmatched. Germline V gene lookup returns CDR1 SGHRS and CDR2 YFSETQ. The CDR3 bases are TGCGCCAGCAGCTTGAGGACAGGGGAAGCTGAAGCTTTCTTT. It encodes CASSLRTGEAEAFF.

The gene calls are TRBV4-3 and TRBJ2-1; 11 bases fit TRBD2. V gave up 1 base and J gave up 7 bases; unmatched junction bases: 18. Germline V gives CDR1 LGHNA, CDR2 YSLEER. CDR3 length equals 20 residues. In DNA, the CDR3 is TGCGCCAGCAGCCAAGTGGCGCGGTGGAATAGCGGGGGGGCCTTGAATGAGCAGTTCTTC. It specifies CASSQVARWNSGGALNEQFF.

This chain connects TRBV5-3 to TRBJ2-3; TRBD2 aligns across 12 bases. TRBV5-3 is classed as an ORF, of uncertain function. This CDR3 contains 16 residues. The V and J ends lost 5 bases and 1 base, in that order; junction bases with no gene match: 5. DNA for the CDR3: TGTGCCAGAAGACCAGGACTAGCGGGGCGCACAGATACGCAGTATTTT. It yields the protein CARRPGLAGRTDTQYF.

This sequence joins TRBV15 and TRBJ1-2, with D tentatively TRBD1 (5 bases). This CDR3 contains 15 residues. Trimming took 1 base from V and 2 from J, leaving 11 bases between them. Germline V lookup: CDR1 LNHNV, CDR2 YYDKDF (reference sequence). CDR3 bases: TGTGCCACCAGCAGAGTAACAGGTGGAAACTATGGCTACACCTTC. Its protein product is CATSRVTGGNYGYTF.

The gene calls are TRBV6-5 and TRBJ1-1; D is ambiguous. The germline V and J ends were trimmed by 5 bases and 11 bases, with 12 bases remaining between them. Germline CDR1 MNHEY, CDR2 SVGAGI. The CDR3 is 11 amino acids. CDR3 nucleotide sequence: TGTGCCAGCAGTGATGTTAGAGGGGCTTTCTTT. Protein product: CASSDVRGAFF.

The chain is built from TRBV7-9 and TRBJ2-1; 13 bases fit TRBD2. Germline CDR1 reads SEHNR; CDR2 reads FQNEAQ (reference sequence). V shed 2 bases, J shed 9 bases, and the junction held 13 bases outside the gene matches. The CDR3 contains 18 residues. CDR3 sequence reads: CASSLPPRLAGGRSEQFF. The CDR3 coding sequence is TGTGCCAGCAGCTTACCCCCCCGACTAGCGGGAGGCAGAAGTGAGCAGTTCTTC.

The CDR3 nucleotides are TGCGCCAGCAGCCAGCTGGGACGGGGAATCACTGAAGCTTTCTTT. Translation gives CASSQLGRGITEAFF. The rearrangement uses TRBV4-1 and TRBJ1-1, with a tentative D call TRBD1 (5 bases). V was clipped by 3 bases and J by 4 bases, with 15 bases between them. The germline CDR1 and CDR2 sequences are MGHRA and YSYEKL. The CDR3 spans 15 residues.

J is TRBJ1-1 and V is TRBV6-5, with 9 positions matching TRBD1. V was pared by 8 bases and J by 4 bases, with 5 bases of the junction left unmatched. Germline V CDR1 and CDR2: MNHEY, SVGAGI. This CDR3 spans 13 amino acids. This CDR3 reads CASCRTGATEAFF. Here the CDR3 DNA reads TGTGCCAGCTGCCGGACAGGGGCCACTGAAGCTTTCTTT.

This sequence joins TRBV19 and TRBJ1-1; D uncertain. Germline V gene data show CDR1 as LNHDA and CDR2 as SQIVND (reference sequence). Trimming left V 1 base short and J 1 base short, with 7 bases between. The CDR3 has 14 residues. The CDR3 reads CASSIVTRNTEAFF. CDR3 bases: TGTGCCAGTAGTATAGTCACAAGGAACACTGAAGCTTTCTTT.

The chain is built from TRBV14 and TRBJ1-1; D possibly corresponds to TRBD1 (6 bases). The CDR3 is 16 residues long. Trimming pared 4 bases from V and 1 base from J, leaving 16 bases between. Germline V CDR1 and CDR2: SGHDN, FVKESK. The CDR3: CASSRLSGGRNTEAFF. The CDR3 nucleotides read TGTGCCAGCAGCCGCCTTTCGGGGGGGCGGAACACTGAAGCTTTCTTT.